The clone carrying this T cell receptor beta chain was seen ten or more times. Its target is unknown. These data are taken from a study of T cell repertoires in cytomegalovirus infection. Study-wide context: Both CMV infection and a matching HLA type were indicated by public TCR beta signatures. Points from the study as a whole: Pooled public TCR beta family frequency picked out CMV carriers with the relevant HLA. Across the ex vivo response, the dominant clonotypes were HLA-C-restricted CMV-specific TCR beta clonotypes.

TCRdb used MiXCR to reprocess the reads, holding one entry per CDR3 protein. Here the sample spans approximately 700,000 distinct CDR3 sequences, 35% being singletons. The receptor was derived from a human donor in good health (CMV status not recorded). Some clones in this sample may be carry-over from other donors' samples. Material: PBMCs.

The CDR3 loop is CASRDPVPGVHNEQFF. In DNA form, the CDR3 reads TGTGCCAGCAGAGACCCGGTTCCGGGAGTCCACAATGAGCAGTTCTTC. The J gene is TRBJ2-1, the V gene TRBV7-2; perhaps TRBD2 as D (6 bases). Germline V gene lookup returns CDR1 SGHTA and CDR2 FQGNSA. V gave up 6 bases and J gave up 5 bases, with 20 bases separating them. This CDR3 has 16 amino acids.